The TCR beta chain described here comes from a study of human T cells and chemical hapten exposure. Notes on this clonotype: As yet, its antigen is unknown.

General study results and limits: Healthy people's immune response may differ from that of the donors, who had alopecia.

The trim removed 0 bases at V and 1 base at J, leaving 3 bases unmatched. The CDR3 runs to 17 residues. CDR1 is LGHDT and CDR2 is YNNKEL in the germline V gene (reference sequence). For the library, individual cDNA molecules each received unique molecular identifiers. Each CDR3 protein is one row after TCRdb ran MiXCR on the RACE reads. This repertoire shows about 98,000 distinct CDR3 sequences, 11% found once; its top ten account for under 4%. Time point specified: pre-sensitization, week 0. Treatment in this sample: therapeutic diphenylcyclopropenone sensitization with weekly scalp DPC. Sequencing was performed on whole blood, taken in connection with sensitization to the hapten diphenylcyclopropenone (DPC). The TCR comes from a woman between 55 and 75 years old with alopecia areata. Some clones in this sample may be carry-over from other donors' samples. The J gene is TRBJ1-5, the V gene TRBV3-1; TRBD1 agrees at 10 bases. CDR3 loop: CASSQEGTGVSNQPQHF. For the CDR3, the DNA is TGTGCCAGCAGCCAAGAGGGGACAGGGGTAAGCAATCAGCCCCAGCATTTT.